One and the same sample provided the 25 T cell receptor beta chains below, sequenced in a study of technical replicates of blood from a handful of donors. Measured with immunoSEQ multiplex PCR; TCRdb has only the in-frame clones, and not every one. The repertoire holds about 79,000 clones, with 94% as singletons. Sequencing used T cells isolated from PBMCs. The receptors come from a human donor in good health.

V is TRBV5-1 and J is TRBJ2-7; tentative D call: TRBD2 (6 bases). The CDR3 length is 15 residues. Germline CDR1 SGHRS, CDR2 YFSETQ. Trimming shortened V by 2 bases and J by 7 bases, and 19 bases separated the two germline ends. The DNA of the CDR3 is TGCGCCAGCAGCTTTGGCGGGATGATGCTCGGGGAGCAGTACTTC. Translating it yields CASSFGGMMLGEQYF.

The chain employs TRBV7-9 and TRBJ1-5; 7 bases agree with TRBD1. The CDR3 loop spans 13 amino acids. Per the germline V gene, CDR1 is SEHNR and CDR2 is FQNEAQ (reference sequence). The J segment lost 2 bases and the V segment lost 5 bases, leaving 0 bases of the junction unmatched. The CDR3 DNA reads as TGTGCCAGCAGCGGACAGGGCAATCAGCCCCAGCATTTT. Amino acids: CASSGQGNQPQHF.

The CDR3 nucleotides are TGTGCCAGCAGTTCCCGGACAGGGGTTATCTCAGGAACTGAAGCTTTCTTT. Its translation: CASSSRTGVISGTEAFF. This chain joins TRBV27 and TRBJ1-1; 9 nucleotides agree with TRBD1. Losses at the gene ends were 4 bases for V and 5 bases for J; bases not matched to a gene: 14. The CDR3 totals 17 residues. Per the germline V gene, CDR1 is MNHEY and CDR2 is SMNVEV (reference sequence).

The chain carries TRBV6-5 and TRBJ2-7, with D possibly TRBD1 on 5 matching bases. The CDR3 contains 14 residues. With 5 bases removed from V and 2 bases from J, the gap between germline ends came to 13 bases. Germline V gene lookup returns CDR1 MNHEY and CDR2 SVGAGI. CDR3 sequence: CASSRAGFAYEQYF. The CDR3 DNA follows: TGTGCCAGCAGTCGGGCAGGGTTTGCCTACGAGCAGTACTTC.

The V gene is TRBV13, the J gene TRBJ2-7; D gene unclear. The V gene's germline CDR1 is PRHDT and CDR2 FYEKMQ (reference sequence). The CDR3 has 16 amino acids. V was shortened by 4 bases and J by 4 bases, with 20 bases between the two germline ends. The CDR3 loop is CASSSHVEEPSYEQYF. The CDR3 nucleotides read TGTGCCAGCAGCTCTCACGTTGAGGAACCCTCGTACGAGCAGTACTTC.

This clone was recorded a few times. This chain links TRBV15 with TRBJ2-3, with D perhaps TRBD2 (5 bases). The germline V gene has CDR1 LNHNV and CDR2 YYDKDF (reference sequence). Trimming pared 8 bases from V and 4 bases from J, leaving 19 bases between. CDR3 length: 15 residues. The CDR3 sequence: CATSASSEEADTQYF. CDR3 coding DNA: TGTGCCACCTCGGCATCCAGCGAGGAGGCAGATACGCAGTATTTT.

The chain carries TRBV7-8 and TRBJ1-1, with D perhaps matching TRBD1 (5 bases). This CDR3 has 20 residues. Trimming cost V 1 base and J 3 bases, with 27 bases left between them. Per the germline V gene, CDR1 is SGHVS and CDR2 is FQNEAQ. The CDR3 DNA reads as TGTGCCAGCAGCTTAGGACTTAGGACTATGAGGGCTAGGGGCCACACTGAAGCTTTCTTT. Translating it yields CASSLGLRTMRARGHTEAFF.

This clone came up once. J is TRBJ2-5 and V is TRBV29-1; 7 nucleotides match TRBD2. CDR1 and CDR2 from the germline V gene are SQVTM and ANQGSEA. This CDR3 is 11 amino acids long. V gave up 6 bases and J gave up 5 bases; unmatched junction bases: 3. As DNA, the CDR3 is TGCAGCGTCCCGCGGGGGGAGACCCAGTACTTC. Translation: CSVPRGETQYF.

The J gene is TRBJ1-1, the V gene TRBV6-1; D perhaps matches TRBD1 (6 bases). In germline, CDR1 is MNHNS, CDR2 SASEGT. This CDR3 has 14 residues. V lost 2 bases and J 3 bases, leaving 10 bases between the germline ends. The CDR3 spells CASSENRVYTEAFF. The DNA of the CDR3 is TGTGCCAGCAGTGAAAACAGGGTGTACACTGAAGCTTTCTTT.

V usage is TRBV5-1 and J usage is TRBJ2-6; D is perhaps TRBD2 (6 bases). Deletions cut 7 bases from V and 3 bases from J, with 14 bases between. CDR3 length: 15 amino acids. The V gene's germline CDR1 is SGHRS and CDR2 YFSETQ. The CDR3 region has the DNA TGCGCCAGCCGAAACCAGGGACTTGGGGCCAACGTCCTGACTTTC. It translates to CASRNQGLGANVLTF.

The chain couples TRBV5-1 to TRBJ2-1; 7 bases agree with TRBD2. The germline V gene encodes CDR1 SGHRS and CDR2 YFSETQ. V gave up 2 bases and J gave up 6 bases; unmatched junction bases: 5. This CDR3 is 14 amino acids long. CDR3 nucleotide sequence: TGCGCCAGCAGCTTTGCGGGAGTAGGCAATGAGCAGTTCTTC. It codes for CASSFAGVGNEQFF.

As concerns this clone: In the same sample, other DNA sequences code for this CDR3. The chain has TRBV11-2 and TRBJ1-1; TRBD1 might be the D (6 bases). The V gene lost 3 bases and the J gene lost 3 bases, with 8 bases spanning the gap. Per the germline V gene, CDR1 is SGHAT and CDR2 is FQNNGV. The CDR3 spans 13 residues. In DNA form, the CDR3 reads TGTGCCAGCAGCTTGGACAGTTACACTGAAGCTTTCTTT. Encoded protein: CASSLDSYTEAFF.

CDR3 coding DNA: TGTGCCAGCAGTGAAGATTGGGGAGGGGGTGATCAGCCCCAGCATTTT. As protein: CASSEDWGGGDQPQHF. The chain is built from TRBV6-1 and TRBJ1-5; weak D call: TRBD1 (6 bases). This CDR3 has 16 amino acids. Trimming pared 1 base from V and 5 bases from J, leaving 15 bases between. The germline V gene has CDR1 MNHNS and CDR2 SASEGT.

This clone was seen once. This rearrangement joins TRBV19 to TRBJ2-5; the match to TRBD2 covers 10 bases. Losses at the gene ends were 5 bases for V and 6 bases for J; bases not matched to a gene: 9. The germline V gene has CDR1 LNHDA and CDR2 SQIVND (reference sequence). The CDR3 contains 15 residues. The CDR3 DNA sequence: TGTGCCAGTAGTGCCCTTAGCGGGGGGCTAAAGACCCAGTACTTC. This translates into CASSALSGGLKTQYF.

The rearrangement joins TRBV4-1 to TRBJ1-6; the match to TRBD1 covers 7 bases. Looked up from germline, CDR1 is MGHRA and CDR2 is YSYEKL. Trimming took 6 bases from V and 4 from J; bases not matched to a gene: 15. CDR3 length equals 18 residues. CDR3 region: CASRERQGKPRYNSPLHF. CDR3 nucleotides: TGCGCCAGCAGAGAAAGACAGGGAAAGCCCCGTTATAATTCACCCCTCCACTTT.

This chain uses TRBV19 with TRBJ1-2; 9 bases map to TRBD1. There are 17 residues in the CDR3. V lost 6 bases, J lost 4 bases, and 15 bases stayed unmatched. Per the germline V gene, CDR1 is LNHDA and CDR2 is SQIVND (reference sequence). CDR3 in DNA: TGTGCCAGTAGCCGGGACTTTGGGGGACAGGGACTCTATGGCTACACCTTC. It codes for CASSRDFGGQGLYGYTF.

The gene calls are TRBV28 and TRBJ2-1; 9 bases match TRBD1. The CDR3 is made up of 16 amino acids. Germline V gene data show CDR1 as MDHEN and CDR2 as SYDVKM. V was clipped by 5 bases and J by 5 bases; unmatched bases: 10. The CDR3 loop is CASSHKPGQGHNEQFF. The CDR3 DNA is TGTGCCAGCAGTCACAAGCCGGGACAGGGACACAATGAGCAGTTCTTC.

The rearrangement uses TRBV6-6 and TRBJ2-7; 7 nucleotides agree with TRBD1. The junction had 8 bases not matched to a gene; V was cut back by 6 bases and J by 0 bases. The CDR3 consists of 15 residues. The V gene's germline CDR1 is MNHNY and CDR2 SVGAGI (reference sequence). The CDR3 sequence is CASSEQGQSSYEQYF. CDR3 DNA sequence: TGTGCCAGCAGCGAACAGGGGCAGAGCTCCTACGAGCAGTACTTC.

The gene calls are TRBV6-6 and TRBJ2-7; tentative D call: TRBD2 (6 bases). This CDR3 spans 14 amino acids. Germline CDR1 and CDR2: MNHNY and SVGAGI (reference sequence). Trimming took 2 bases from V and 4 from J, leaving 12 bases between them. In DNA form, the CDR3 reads TGTGCCAGCAGTTACGCGGGGCCTCCGTACGAGCAGTACTTC. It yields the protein CASSYAGPPYEQYF.

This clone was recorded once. CDR3 loop: CASSLPGTSTGELFF. CDR3 bases: TGTGCCAGCAGCTTACCCGGGACTAGTACCGGGGAGCTGTTTTTT. The chain joins TRBV7-9 to TRBJ2-2; 8 nucleotides agree with TRBD2. CDR1 is SEHNR and CDR2 is FQNEAQ in the germline V gene (reference sequence). With 2 bases clipped from V and 5 bases from J, the junction kept 4 bases outside the gene matches. This CDR3 spans 15 amino acids.

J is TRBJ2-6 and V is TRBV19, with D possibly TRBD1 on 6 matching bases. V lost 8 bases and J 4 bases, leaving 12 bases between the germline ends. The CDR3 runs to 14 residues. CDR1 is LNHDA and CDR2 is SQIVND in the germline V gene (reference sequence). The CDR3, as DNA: TGTGCCAGTCGGACAGTTTCAGGGGCCAACGTCCTGACTTTC. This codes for CASRTVSGANVLTF.

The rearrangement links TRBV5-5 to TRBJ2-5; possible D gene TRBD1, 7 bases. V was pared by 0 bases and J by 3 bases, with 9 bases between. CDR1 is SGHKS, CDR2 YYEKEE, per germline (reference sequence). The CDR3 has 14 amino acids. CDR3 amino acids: CASSLARGEETQYF. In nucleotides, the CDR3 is TGTGCCAGCAGCTTGGCCAGGGGGGAAGAGACCCAGTACTTC.

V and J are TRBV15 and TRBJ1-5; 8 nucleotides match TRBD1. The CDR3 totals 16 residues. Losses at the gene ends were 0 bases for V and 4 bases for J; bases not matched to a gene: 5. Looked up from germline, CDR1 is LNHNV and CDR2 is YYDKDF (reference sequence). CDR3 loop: CATSRDGTGRNQPQHF. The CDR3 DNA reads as TGTGCCACCAGCAGAGACGGGACAGGACGAAATCAGCCCCAGCATTTT.

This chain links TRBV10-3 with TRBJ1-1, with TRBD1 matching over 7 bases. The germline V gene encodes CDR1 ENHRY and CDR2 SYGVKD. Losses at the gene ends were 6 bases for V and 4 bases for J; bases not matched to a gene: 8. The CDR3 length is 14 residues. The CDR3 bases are TGTGCCATCAGCCTTAACCGGGACAGCACTGAAGCTTTCTTT. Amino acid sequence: CAISLNRDSTEAFF.

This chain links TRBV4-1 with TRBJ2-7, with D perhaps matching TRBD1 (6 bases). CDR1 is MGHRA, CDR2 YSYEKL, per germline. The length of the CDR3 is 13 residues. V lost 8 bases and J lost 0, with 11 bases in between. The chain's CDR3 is CASGTPASYEQYF. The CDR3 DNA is TGCGCCAGCGGGACACCGGCCTCCTACGAGCAGTACTTC.